This T cell receptor beta chain was captured in a study of blood T cells in healthy people across ages (dated by TCRdb to 2015 to 2017). About the full investigation: In model experiments, template switching captured about one uniquely barcoded TCR beta cDNA molecule for every two T cells. Using deep sequencing normalized with unique cDNA molecular identifiers, the study measured how TCR beta repertoire diversity changes with age. Four age groups were formed from the donors: young (average roughly 15 years), middle-aged (approximately 39), aged (roughly 56) and long-lived (about 75). Donors of different ages were randomly distributed across sequencing lanes to avoid experimental bias. The study analyzed two additional independent replicas of 1 million unique cDNA reads from the same blood draw for two donors, one aged 18 to 29 and one aged 80 or older. The investigation overall reported the following: There was a strong correlation between observed TCR beta diversity and the percentage of naive T cells measured by flow cytometry. Because profiling used bulk unsorted PBMCs, naive and antigen-experienced compartments could not be compared conclusively. The CMV infection status of donors was not known, potentially confounding age-related changes in expanded clonotypes. Compared with the aged group, the long-lived group had more naive CD4+ T cells, fewer expanded clones and increased TCR diversity, a pattern suggesting age selection. Observed TCR beta diversity per million T cells fell roughly linearly with age, and a significant reduction was already apparent by age about 36. Estimates of total diversity from one million sequenced T cells were regarded as lower bounds and underestimates.

Donors were 35 to 40 systemically healthy Caucasian individuals from Russia aged roughly 6 to 90 years. Ten milliliters of peripheral blood were drawn from each donor into EDTA-treated Vacutainer tubes. Ficoll-Paque density-gradient centrifugation was used to isolate PBMCs, with at least 6 million obtained per sample. Total RNA, at least 6 micrograms per sample, was extracted from PBMCs with Trizol reagent. Naive CD45RAhigh/CD27high T cell percentages were measured by flow cytometry on a PBMC aliquot from every donor. About this clonotype: The target of this receptor is not known. There are no base qualities to consult, and no much larger clone falls within one base.

Library generation was performed with 5' RACE. Instrument used: Illumina HiSeq 2500. A second roughly 6 to 12 cycle PCR used a sample-barcoded 5' primer and a J-beta primer mix. Each TCR beta cDNA molecule received a unique molecular identifier from a template-switch 5' adaptor carrying 12 random nucleotides. At least 2.5 million CDR3-containing paired-end reads were obtained from each sample. The Mint cDNA synthesis kit, primed by a TRBC-specific oligonucleotide, was used to synthesize first-strand cDNA from all RNA. Following uracil-DNA glycosylase treatment, all cDNA underwent a first 18-cycle PCR with the universal primers M1SS and BC2_uni_R. The authors' analysis ran thus. Normalization of each sample was performed by random selection of 1 million high-quality reads, each carrying a distinct molecular identifier. Instead of being binned into consensus sequences, reads that shared molecular identifiers were thrown out. MiTCR, with a Q25 quality threshold and the strictest error-elimination algorithm, was used for CDR3 identification, clonotype clustering and error correction. A nonparametric unseen species model using Euler transformation provided a lower-bound estimate of total TCR beta diversity. TCRdb reanalyzed the raw reads on its own, using fastp at Q25 for trimming and MiXCR for clone calling, and kept in-frame beta chains. Entries that share a CDR3 protein sequence are merged under the most common genes and DNA. The V and J calls follow TCRdb's processing rather than the paper's. Across this sample there are around 1.5 million distinct CDR3 sequences, with 30% to 35% seen only once. The ten biggest clones cover roughly 12% of the sample.

Looking up the germline V gene yields CDR1 SGDLS and CDR2 YYNGEE. V trim: 0 bases; J trim: 4 bases; unmatched bases: 10. The cysteine opens and the phenylalanine closes a CDR3 of 17 amino acids. Just CDR3 DNA is preserved here, 51 bases in frame from base 1. The TCR originated in a woman aged 25 to 39 in good health. The sample taken for sequencing was blood. The receptor chain draws on TRBV9 and TRBJ1-2, and 9 junction bases match TRBD1. The CDR3 protein sequence reads: CASSVDAWGQGGYGYTF. The sequenced DNA: TGTGCCAGCAGCGTAGACGCCTGGGGACAGGGAGGCTATGGCTACACCTTC.